These T cell receptor beta chains were read from a single sample in a study of cytomegalovirus exposure and HLA in healthy donors. TCRdb keeps only in-frame clones here, not all; method: immunoSEQ multiplex PCR. This sample has about 160,000 clones, with 70% to 90% found just once. The material sequenced was PBMCs. These receptors came from a young woman in good health and CMV-seronegative. CDR3s include the opening cysteine and the closing phenylalanine or tryptophan. A D gene is named only where the DNA matches it firmly. Clone size is shown for a subset of rows, as once, few, many or a class of expanded clone.

TRBV6-5,TRBD1,few,TRBJ2-7,TGTGCCAGCAGTTTCGGGACAGGGGAGAACGAGCAGTACTTC,CASSFGTGENEQYF
TRBV2,TRBD2,.,TRBJ2-7,TGTGCCGGCTCCTCTAGCGGTTACGAGCAGTACTTC,CAGSSSGYEQYF
TRBV6-1,.,many,TRBJ1-5,TGTGCCAGCAGTGAAGAGGAGACAGTGCAGCCCCAGCATTTT,CASSEEETVQPQHF
TRBV10-3,TRBD1,.,TRBJ2-1,TGTGCCATCAGGACGGACAGGGGGGAGTTCTTC,CAIRTDRGEFF
TRBV7-3,TRBD2,.,TRBJ2-7,TGTGCCAGCAGCCGTGCGGGCGGGAGTACATACGAGCAGTACTTC,CASSRAGGSTYEQYF
TRBV28,.,.,TRBJ1-5,TGTGCCAGCAGCCCCCAATTAGGGGTTCAGCCCCAGCATTTT,CASSPQLGVQPQHF
TRBV4-1,.,.,TRBJ1-2,TGCGCCAGCAGCCAAGGAGTGTGGTCAGGGGTGTATGGCTACACCTTC,CASSQGVWSGVYGYTF
TRBV4-1,.,once,TRBJ2-1,TGCGCCAGCAGCCACCTTTACAATGAGCAGTTCTTC,CASSHLYNEQFF
TRBV9,.,once,TRBJ1-5,TGTGCCAGCGGTGGGGAGTATCAGCCCCAGCATTTT,CASGGEYQPQHF
TRBV15,.,.,TRBJ2-2,TGTGCCACCAGCAGAGATCGGGGGGCGTCCGGGGAGCTGTTTTTT,CATSRDRGASGELFF
TRBV19,TRBD1,once,TRBJ2-1,TGTGCCAGTAGTATGGACAGGGAAGGTATGGGCAATGAGCAGTTCTTC,CASSMDREGMGNEQFF
TRBV6-1,.,.,TRBJ1-5,TGTGCCAGCAGAGAACCTGATCAGCCCCAGCATTTT,CASREPDQPQHF
TRBV2,TRBD1,.,TRBJ1-6,TGTGCCAGCAGCCCGGACAGGGGTGCTAATTCACCCCTCCACTTT,CASSPDRGANSPLHF
TRBV30,.,few,TRBJ1-1,TGTGCCTGGAGTTGGACAGCGAACACTGAAGCTTTCTTT,CAWSWTANTEAFF
TRBV10-3,.,.,TRBJ2-3,TGTGCCTTAGCAAGCGGGCTCGAAGATACGCAGTATTTT,CALASGLEDTQYF
TRBV18,.,.,TRBJ2-1,TGTGCCAGCTCACAGGGAAGACAGGAGAGCTCCTACAATGAGCAGTTCTTC,CASSQGRQESSYNEQFF
TRBV9,TRBD1,.,TRBJ1-1,TGTGCCAGCAGCGTAGGGGGACAGGTTAATCCGGGGACTGAAGCTTTCTTT,CASSVGGQVNPGTEAFF